This record covers a single TCR beta chain. Its antigen is still unknown. This specimen comes from a study of STAT5B mutations in CD4+ large granular lymphocyte leukemia. Study results and caveats: No patients shared main leukemic clonotypes, though about 26% appeared at low frequency elsewhere. Top patient clones used TRBV06 genes more often: 8/27 versus 2/35 in controls.

This CDR3 is 15 amino acids long. Germline V CDR1 and CDR2: MNHNY, SVGAGI (reference sequence). V was pared by 5 bases and J by 5 bases, with 7 bases of the junction left unmatched. The survey-level immunoSEQ assay was used. In the study's own analysis: Productive clonotypes were detectable down to 2.59 x 10-5 frequency. Assay used: immunoSEQ multiplex PCR; TCRdb lists only in-frame clones, some missing. V and J calls plus clone size are reproduced from that table; the DNA served to infer D and trimming. The sample includes 35,000 or so clones, approximately 90% of them seen just once. The origin of this receptor is a human donor in good health. The sample taken for sequencing was CD4+ T cells from blood buffy coats. The chain links TRBV6-6 to TRBJ2-1, with 9 positions matching TRBD2. The CDR3 region has the DNA TGTGCCAGCAGTCAACGACTAGCGGTTCACAATGAGCAGTTCTTC. This translates into CASSQRLAVHNEQFF.